Sequencing of this TCR beta chain was carried out in a study of T cell repertoires in ileal Crohn's disease. Study-wide results and limits: All patients with clonality above 26.8% had endoscopic recurrence. Compared with non-smokers, active smokers at surgery showed more clonal expansions.

Sequenced by immunoSEQ multiplex PCR; TCRdb stores in-frame clones only, minus some. The sample carries about 59,000 clones, around nine tenths recorded once. About this clone: No antigen is known for it.

Time point described: neoterminal ileum biopsy at postoperative endoscopy, about 6 months after surgery. Source material: ileal tissue. This receptor was identified in an adult with Crohn's disease.

The CDR3 loop reads CASSLGQGIMNTEAFF. As DNA, the CDR3 is TGCGCCAGCAGCTTGGGCCAGGGGATAATGAACACTGAAGCTTTCTTT. The V and J genes are TRBV5-1 and TRBJ1-1; a possible D gene is TRBD1 (6 bases). The CDR3 loop spans 16 amino acids. Looked up from germline, CDR1 is SGHRS and CDR2 is YFSETQ. Trimming removed 0 bases at V and 0 bases at J, with 12 bases between.